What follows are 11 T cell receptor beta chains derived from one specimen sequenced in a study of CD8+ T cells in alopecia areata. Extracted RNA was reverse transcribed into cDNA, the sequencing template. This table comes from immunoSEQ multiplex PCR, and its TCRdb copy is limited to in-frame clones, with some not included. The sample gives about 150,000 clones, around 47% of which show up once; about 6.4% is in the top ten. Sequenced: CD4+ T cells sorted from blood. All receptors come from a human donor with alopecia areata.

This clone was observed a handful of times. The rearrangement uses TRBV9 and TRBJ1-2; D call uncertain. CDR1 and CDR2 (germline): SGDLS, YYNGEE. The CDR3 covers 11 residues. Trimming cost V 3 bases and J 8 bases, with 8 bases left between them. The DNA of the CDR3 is TGTGCCAGCAGCGCCCGACGCGGCTACACCTTC. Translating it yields CASSARRGYTF.

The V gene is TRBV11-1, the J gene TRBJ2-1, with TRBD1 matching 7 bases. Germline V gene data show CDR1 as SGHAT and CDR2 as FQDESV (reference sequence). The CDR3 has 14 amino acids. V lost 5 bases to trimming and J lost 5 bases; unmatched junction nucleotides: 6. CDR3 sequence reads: CASSPRTGHNEQFF. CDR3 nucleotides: TGTGCCAGCAGCCCGAGGACAGGCCACAATGAGCAGTTCTTC.

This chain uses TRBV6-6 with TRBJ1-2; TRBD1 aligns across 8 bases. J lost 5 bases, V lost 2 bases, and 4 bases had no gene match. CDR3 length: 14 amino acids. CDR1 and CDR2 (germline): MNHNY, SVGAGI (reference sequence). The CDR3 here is CASSYGQGIYGYTF. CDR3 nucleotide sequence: TGTGCCAGCAGTTACGGACAGGGTATTTATGGCTACACCTTC.

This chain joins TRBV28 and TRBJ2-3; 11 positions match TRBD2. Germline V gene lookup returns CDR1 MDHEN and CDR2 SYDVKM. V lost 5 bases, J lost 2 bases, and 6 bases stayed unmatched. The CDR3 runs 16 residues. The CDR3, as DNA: TGTGCCAGCAGTACCGGGACTAGCGGACACACAGATACGCAGTATTTT. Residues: CASSTGTSGHTDTQYF.

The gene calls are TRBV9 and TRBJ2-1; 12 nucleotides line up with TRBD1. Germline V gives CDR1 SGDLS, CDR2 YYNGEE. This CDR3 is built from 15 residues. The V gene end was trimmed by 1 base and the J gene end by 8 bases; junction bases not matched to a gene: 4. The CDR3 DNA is TGTGCCAGCAGCGTATGGGGACAGGGGGCCTATGAGCAGTTCTTC. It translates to CASSVWGQGAYEQFF.

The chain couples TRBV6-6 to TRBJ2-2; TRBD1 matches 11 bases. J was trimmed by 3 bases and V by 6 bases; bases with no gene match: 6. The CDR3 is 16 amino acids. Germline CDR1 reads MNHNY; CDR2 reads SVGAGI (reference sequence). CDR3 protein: CASSSRDRGYTGELFF. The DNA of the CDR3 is TGTGCCAGCAGCTCCCGGGACAGGGGGTACACCGGGGAGCTGTTTTTT.

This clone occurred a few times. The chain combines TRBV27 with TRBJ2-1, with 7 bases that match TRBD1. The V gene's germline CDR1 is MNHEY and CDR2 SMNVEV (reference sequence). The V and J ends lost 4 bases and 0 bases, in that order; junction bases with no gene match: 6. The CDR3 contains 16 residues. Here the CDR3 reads CASSSIRQGSYNEQFF. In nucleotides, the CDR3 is TGTGCCAGCAGTTCGATCCGACAGGGCTCCTACAATGAGCAGTTCTTC.

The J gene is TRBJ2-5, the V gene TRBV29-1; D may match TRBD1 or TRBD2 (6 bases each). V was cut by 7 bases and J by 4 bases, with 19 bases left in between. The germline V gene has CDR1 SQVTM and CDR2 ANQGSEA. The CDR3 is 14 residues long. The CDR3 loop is CSAPAFGGGETQYF. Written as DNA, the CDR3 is TGCAGCGCCCCGGCCTTCGGGGGCGGAGAGACCCAGTACTTC.

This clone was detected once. CDR3 nucleotide sequence: TGCGCCAGCAGCCAAGATCAGTTAACCGGGGAGCTGTTTTTT. Amino acid sequence: CASSQDQLTGELFF. This chain joins TRBV4-1 and TRBJ2-2, with no clear D. The germline gives CDR1 MGHRA, CDR2 YSYEKL. Trimming stripped 0 bases from V and 5 bases from J, with 7 bases between. This CDR3 spans 14 amino acids.

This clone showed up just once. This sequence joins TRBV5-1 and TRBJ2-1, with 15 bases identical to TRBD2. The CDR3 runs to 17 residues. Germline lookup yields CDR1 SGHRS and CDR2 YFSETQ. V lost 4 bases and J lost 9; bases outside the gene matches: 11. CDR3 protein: CASSLGLAGGPFPEQFF. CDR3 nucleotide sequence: TGCGCCAGCAGCCTAGGACTAGCGGGAGGGCCTTTTCCTGAGCAGTTCTTC.

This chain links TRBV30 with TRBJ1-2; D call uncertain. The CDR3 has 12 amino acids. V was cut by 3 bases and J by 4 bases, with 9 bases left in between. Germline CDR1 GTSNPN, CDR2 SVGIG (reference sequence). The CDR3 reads CAWRSQPYGYTF. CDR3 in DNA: TGTGCCTGGAGGTCACAGCCCTATGGCTACACCTTC.